This TCR beta chain was identified during a study of PD-L1 blockade in urothelial cancer. Overall study: About 85% of the 29 patients were men whose urothelial cancer was bladder-origin. Blood analyses occurred 3 weeks (second dose) and 6 weeks post treatment start. Among blood samples, the median T cell count was some 140,000.

Clones were read by immunoSEQ multiplex PCR, and TCRdb kept only the in-frame ones, dropping some. The sample comprises about 82,000 clones, about 90% of which are singletons, and around 5% rests with the top ten. CDR1 and CDR2 (germline): SGHTA, FQGTGA. V dropped 3 bases and J dropped 3; count of bases not matched to a gene: 5. The CDR3 has 15 residues. The clonotype was recovered from a woman between 65 and 79 years old with urothelial cancer. The sequences come from PBMCs, collected around atezolizumab (anti-PD-L1) treatment. The chain combines TRBV7-3 with TRBJ2-3; 8 bases fit TRBD2. DNA for the CDR3: TGTGCCAGCAGCTTCGGACTAGCCGGGACAGATACGCAGTATTTT. It yields the protein CASSFGLAGTDTQYF. The full variable domain, in which reference TRBV7-3 and TRBJ2-3 provide the parts outside the CDR3, is GAGVSQTPSNKVTEKGKYVELRCDPISGHTALYWYRQSLGQGPEFLIYFQGTGAADDSGLPNDRFFAVRPEGSVSTLKIQRTERGDSAVYLCASSFGLAGTDTQYFGPGTRLTVL.